This T cell receptor (beta chain) was observed in a study of blood T cell repertoires in COVID-19. Overall study context: The origin of the acute and convalescent COVID-19 samples was the United States, Italy and Spain.

Per the original methods: Reference gene primer amplification gave estimated nucleated cell counts. The data were produced by immunoSEQ multiplex PCR, yet TCRdb's version contains in-frame clones alone and is incomplete. V and J calls and clone size are those listed in that table; D and trimming were worked out from the DNA. The sample has roughly 380,000 clones; approximately 77% are singletons. V gave up 4 bases and J gave up 3 bases, with 18 bases separating them. CDR3 size: 16 residues. CDR1 GTSNPN and CDR2 SVGIG come from the germline V gene (reference sequence). Input material: peripheral blood. The chain carries TRBV30 and TRBJ2-2, with TRBD2 as a possible D gene (5 bases). The source of this sequence is a human donor with acute or convalescent COVID-19. The donor label of this sample is uncertain. DNA for the CDR3: TGTGCCTGGACCACGATAGGGAGTTCACACACCGGGGAGCTGTTTTTT. Translation: CAWTTIGSSHTGELFF.